A selection of T cell receptor beta chains follows, all from one sample in a study of CD8+CD57+ T cells in acquired aplastic anemia. TCRdb reanalysed the reads using MiXCR and keeps one entry per CDR3 protein. The sample shows around 500,000 distinct CDR3 sequences, about a third of them seen only once. Sequencing was performed on sorted CD4+, CD8+, or CD8+CD57+ T cells (not recorded which) from PBMCs. These receptors originate from a human donor with aplastic anemia. The CDR3 runs from the conserved cysteine through the conserved F or W. The D gene is left open where the match is weak. Size is omitted from some rows. Given values are once, few, many or a class for expanded clones.

size,D,J,V,CDR3,DNA
NA,NA,TRBJ1-2,TRBV10-3,CARARVRFHDGYTF,TGTGCTAGAGCTCGCGTTAGGTTTCATGATGGCTACACCTTC
NA,NA,TRBJ2-7,TRBV30,CAWSSERAYEQYF,TGTGCCTGGAGTTCTGAAAGAGCTTACGAGCAGTACTTC
NA,NA,TRBJ1-1,TRBV9,CASSRPSTEAFF,TGTGCCAGCAGCCGACCCAGCACTGAAGCTTTCTTT
NA,NA,TRBJ1-3,TRBV4-3,CASSPQDGLSGNTIYF,TGCGCCAGCAGCCCTCAAGACGGCCTCTCTGGAAACACCATATATTTT
few,NA,TRBJ2-3,TRBV20-1,CSARSAGLTDTQYF,TGCAGTGCTAGATCCGCAGGTCTAACAGATACGCAGTATTTT
many,NA,TRBJ2-7,TRBV12-3/TRBV12-4,CASSFRGLTYEQYF,TGTGCCAGCAGTTTCAGGGGCCTTACCTACGAGCAGTACTTC
few,TRBD1,TRBJ1-2,TRBV5-4,CASNTRQGKGGYTF,TGTGCCAGCAATACCCGACAGGGGAAGGGTGGCTACACCTTC
NA,TRBD2,TRBJ2-2,TRBV4-3,CASSDRRLAVRGELFF,TGCGCCAGCAGTGACCGTAGACTAGCGGTCCGCGGGGAGCTGTTTTTT
NA,NA,TRBJ2-7,TRBV20-1,CSAREIIRGSTHEQYF,TGCAGTGCTAGAGAAATAATTCGGGGTAGCACCCACGAGCAGTACTTC
once,NA,TRBJ2-7,TRBV7-3,CASSLNSYSYEQYF,TGTGCCAGCAGCTTGAATTCTTATTCCTACGAGCAGTACTTC
NA,NA,TRBJ1-2,TRBV24-1,CATSDTPGRGYGYTF,TGTGCCACCAGTGATACTCCGGGACGGGGCTATGGCTACACCTTC
few,TRBD1,TRBJ1-2,TRBV25-1,CASRRTGDTYGYTF,TGTGCCAGCAGAAGAACAGGGGATACCTATGGCTACACCTTC
few,NA,TRBJ2-1,TRBV6-4,CASSDLGNEQFF,TGTGCCAGCAGTGATTTAGGGAATGAGCAGTTCTTC
many,NA,TRBJ2-7,TRBV7-2,CASSPNGYEQYF,TGTGCCAGCAGCCCAAACGGCTACGAGCAGTACTTC
NA,TRBD2,TRBJ2-7,TRBV5-1,CASSLPSGSWEQYF,TGCGCCAGCAGCTTGCCTAGCGGGAGCTGGGAGCAGTACTTC
few,NA,TRBJ2-3,TRBV20-1,CSFALRGTGKGTDTQYF,TGCAGTTTCGCTCTCCGCGGTACAGGGAAAGGCACAGATACGCAGTATTTT
NA,NA,TRBJ2-7,TRBV10-3,CAISSADKYEQYF,TGTGCCATCAGTTCTGCCGATAAGTACGAGCAGTACTTC
NA,NA,TRBJ1-4,TRBV20-1,CSATRALTNEKLFF,TGCAGTGCTACCCGGGCCCTCACCAATGAAAAACTGTTTTTT
NA,NA,TRBJ1-1,TRBV7-9,CASSLGGLGSTEAFF,TGTGCCAGCAGCTTAGGGGGTTTGGGGAGCACTGAAGCTTTCTTT
many,NA,TRBJ1-6,TRBV6-1,CASKGSGYSPLHF,TGTGCCAGCAAAGGGTCAGGGTACTCACCCCTCCACTTT
NA,NA,TRBJ1-6,TRBV19,CARETKGTTSSPLHF,TGTGCTAGAGAAACTAAGGGGACTACTAGCTCACCCCTCCACTTT
NA,NA,TRBJ1-2,TRBV29-1,CSVANYGYTF,TGCAGCGTTGCTAACTATGGCTACACCTTC
NA,TRBD1,TRBJ1-4,TRBV20-1,CSARDTGVDEKLFF,TGCAGTGCTAGAGATACAGGGGTGGATGAAAAACTGTTTTTT
NA,NA,TRBJ1-5,TRBV15,CATSRERTVNQPQHF,TGTGCCACCAGCAGAGAGCGAACGGTCAATCAGCCCCAGCATTTT
NA,TRBD2,TRBJ2-7,TRBV28,CASSLLAGTYEQYF,TGTGCCAGCAGTTTATTAGCGGGGACGTACGAGCAGTACTTC
once,NA,TRBJ2-5,TRBV11-2,CASSREGFRGRETQYF,TGCGCCAGCAGCCGAGAGGGATTCAGGGGCCGAGAGACCCAGTACTTC
NA,TRBD1,TRBJ2-7,TRBV5-1,CASSFKQGALYEQYF,TGCGCCAGCAGCTTTAAACAGGGGGCGCTTTACGAGCAGTACTTC
many,NA,TRBJ1-5,TRBV14,CASSLRGWQPQHF,TGTGCCAGCAGCCTCCGAGGGTGGCAGCCCCAGCATTTT
many,NA,TRBJ1-2,TRBV7-2,CASSSYPSHGGYTF,TGTGCCAGCAGCTCATATCCGAGTCACGGGGGCTACACCTTC
NA,TRBD1,TRBJ1-5,TRBV12-3/TRBV12-4,CASSPGQGGSNQPQHF,TGTGCCAGCAGTCCCGGACAGGGAGGTAGCAATCAGCCCCAGCATTTT
NA,NA,TRBJ1-2,TRBV2,CASSEGGVGGYTF,TGTGCCAGCAGTGAAGGAGGGGTTGGTGGCTACACCTTC
NA,NA,TRBJ1-1,TRBV6-2/TRBV6-3,CASSPRDKLNTEAFF,TGTGCCAGCAGTCCCCGTGACAAACTGAACACTGAAGCTTTCTTT
few,TRBD1,TRBJ1-4,TRBV14,CASSRKGAKGKLFF,TGTGCCAGCAGCCGGAAGGGGGCGAAGGGAAAACTGTTTTTT
NA,NA,TRBJ2-3,TRBV4-2,CASSQVIRGTDTQYF,TGTGCCAGCAGCCAAGTTATCCGGGGGACAGATACGCAGTATTTT
NA,NA,TRBJ1-1,TRBV20-1,CSARIPGANTEAFF,TGCAGTGCTAGGATCCCAGGGGCCAACACTGAAGCTTTCTTT
NA,NA,TRBJ2-1,TRBV14,CASSHPGTGYYNEQFF,TGTGCCAGCAGCCATCCCGGAACAGGCTATTACAATGAGCAGTTCTTC
many,NA,TRBJ2-7,TRBV19,CASSLKDGTYEQYF,TGTGCCAGCTCATTGAAGGACGGTACCTACGAGCAGTACTTC
NA,NA,TRBJ2-7,TRBV2,CASTDSSYEQYF,TGTGCCAGCACAGACAGCTCCTACGAGCAGTACTTC
few,TRBD2,TRBJ2-1,TRBV12-3/TRBV12-4,CASSLSASGINEQFF,TGTGCCAGCAGTTTATCGGCTAGCGGGATAAATGAGCAGTTCTTC
NA,NA,TRBJ2-3,TRBV6-1,CASSQSPIGSTDTQYF,TGTGCCAGCAGTCAATCCCCCATCGGGAGCACAGATACGCAGTATTTT
many,TRBD1,TRBJ2-7,TRBV2,CASRRTGVNEQYF,TGTGCCAGCCGCAGGACAGGGGTGAACGAGCAGTACTTC
many,TRBD1,TRBJ2-1,TRBV19,CASSTGTGANNEQFF,TGTGCCAGTAGTACCGGGACAGGGGCTAACAATGAGCAGTTCTTC
NA,NA,TRBJ1-1,TRBV6-2/TRBV6-3,CASSYRGAMNTEAFF,TGTGCCAGCAGTTATCGGGGGGCCATGAACACTGAAGCTTTCTTT
NA,NA,TRBJ2-2,TRBV7-3,CASSRSEYNTGELFF,TGTGCCAGCAGCCGTAGCGAGTACAACACCGGGGAGCTGTTTTTT
NA,NA,TRBJ2-5,TRBV30,CAWSGSSQETQYF,TGTGCCTGGAGTGGTAGCAGTCAGGAGACCCAGTACTTC
many,NA,TRBJ1-1,TRBV29-1,CSVAGQPTTEAFF,TGCAGCGTTGCTGGACAGCCGACCACTGAAGCTTTCTTT
NA,NA,TRBJ2-1,TRBV25-1,CATARAVNEQFF,TGTGCCACCGCCCGGGCTGTAAATGAGCAGTTCTTC
NA,NA,TRBJ1-5,TRBV7-2,CASSLQGTQPQHF,TGTGCCAGCAGCTTACAGGGAACTCAGCCCCAGCATTTT
few,NA,TRBJ1-5,TRBV20-1,CSASDSSRHSNQLQHF,TGCAGTGCTAGCGACAGTTCCCGGCATAGCAATCAGCTCCAGCATTTT
NA,NA,TRBJ2-1,TRBV2,CASSYVGNDNEQFF,TGTGCCAGCAGTTACGTGGGGAACGACAATGAGCAGTTCTTC
once,TRBD1,TRBJ2-2,TRBV5-6,CASTHRTGANTGELFF,TGTGCCAGCACACACCGGACAGGGGCGAACACCGGGGAGCTGTTTTTT
NA,NA,TRBJ1-5,TRBV30,CAWSVRGDQPQHF,TGTGCCTGGAGTGTACGAGGGGACCAGCCCCAGCATTTT
many,NA,TRBJ1-5,TRBV7-2,CASSPTGMANQPQHF,TGTGCCAGCAGCCCTACAGGGATGGCCAATCAGCCCCAGCATTTT
many,NA,TRBJ1-2,TRBV25-1,CASSASGTAYGYTF,TGTGCCAGCAGTGCAAGTGGGACCGCCTATGGCTACACCTTC
NA,TRBD1,TRBJ2-7,TRBV5-4,CASSLGQGRYEQYF,TGTGCCAGCAGCTTGGGACAGGGACGCTACGAGCAGTACTTC
NA,NA,TRBJ1-5,TRBV5-1,CASSPSGAYSNQPQHF,TGCGCCAGCAGCCCTTCCGGGGCCTATAGCAATCAGCCCCAGCATTTT
many,TRBD2,TRBJ2-1,TRBV25-1,CASSDHSGRAYNEQFF,TGTGCCAGCAGTGACCATAGCGGGAGGGCCTACAATGAGCAGTTCTTC
few,TRBD2,TRBJ2-3,TRBV7-3,CASSLGGSPTDTQYF,TGTGCCAGCAGCTTAGGCGGGAGCCCCACAGATACGCAGTATTTT
many,TRBD1,TRBJ1-1,TRBV20-1,CSASSNVQGKAFF,TGCAGTGCCTCTTCTAATGTACAGGGGAAAGCTTTCTTT
many,NA,TRBJ2-5,TRBV12-3/TRBV12-4,CASSTRQETQYF,TGTGCCAGCAGTACCCGACAAGAGACCCAGTACTTC